These T cell receptor beta chains were read from a single sample in a study of blood T cell repertoires in COVID-19. Profiling relied on immunoSEQ multiplex PCR, and the TCRdb table lists in-frame clones only, not all of them. In the table there are roughly 500,000 clones, around 85% of which are singletons. The sequenced sample consisted of peripheral blood. The receptors were gathered from a human donor in a cohort sampled during active COVID-19. The conserved cysteine and the conserved F or W are not part of the CDR3 here.

cdr3_length | v_call | cdr3_aa
14 | TRBV28 | ASSFTQQGKGNTIY
11 | TRBV3-1/TRBV3-2 | ASSPRVDTEAF
14 | TRBV15 | ATSRHISGRANEQF
14 | TRBV19 | ASSIGWLAGINEQF
11 | TRBV6-5 | ASGGAGNTEAF
12 | TRBV28 | ASSPGNGGYGYT
14 | TRBV3-1/TRBV3-2 | ASSQGGTGSGNEQF
12 | TRBV15 | ATSRDATADTQY
12 | TRBV28 | ASSGTGGLDEQF
13 | TRBV18 | ASSPSGLQHYGYT
13 | TRBV27 | ASSSGGPGNTEAF
13 | TRBV10-3 | AISDYRTYTNVLT
17 | TRBV19 | ASSSPGQGSLSGANVLT
12 | TRBV9 | ASSGLGGRQTQY
12 | TRBV3-1/TRBV3-2 | ASSQVHREGKQS
14 | TRBV11-2 | ASSLDPPSSTGELF
14 | TRBV7-3 | ASAPRSAANVDTQY
13 | TRBV2 | ASSKQTGLSHGYT
13 | TRBV13 | ASSLGAMSGNTIY
14 | TRBV9 | ASSYGVQGANTEAF
14 | TRBV4-3 | ASSQDHQAPNGELF
12 | TRBV19 | ASSIGRGWETQY
13 | TRBV28 | ASSFGGQRVYEQY
9 | TRBV20-1 | RARDSYEQY
13 | TRBV6-4 | AVGCQGTYGNTIY
12 | TRBV5-1 | ASSLALAGGELF
16 | TRBV7-8 | ASSLGWGTSGRAYEQY
12 | TRBV6-2/TRBV6-3 | ASSPSLPTGELF
13 | TRBV5-1 | ASSLEGRGVTEAF
15 | TRBV7-9 | ASSLTGQGVYADTQY
12 | TRBV18 | ASSPGLAGMEQY
13 | TRBV7-2 | ASSLEGGLDYEQY
13 | TRBV11-2 | ASSWVRGVNTEAF
11 | TRBV5-1 | ASSSGQGGGYT
11 | TRBV2 | ASSEVPEVGYT
11 | TRBV7-2 | ASSFQGIPEAF
15 | TRBV25-1 | ASSEDLNRARRETQY
14 | TRBV28 | ASSSLPQGRNTEAF
11 | TRBV2 | ASTPGLAYEQF